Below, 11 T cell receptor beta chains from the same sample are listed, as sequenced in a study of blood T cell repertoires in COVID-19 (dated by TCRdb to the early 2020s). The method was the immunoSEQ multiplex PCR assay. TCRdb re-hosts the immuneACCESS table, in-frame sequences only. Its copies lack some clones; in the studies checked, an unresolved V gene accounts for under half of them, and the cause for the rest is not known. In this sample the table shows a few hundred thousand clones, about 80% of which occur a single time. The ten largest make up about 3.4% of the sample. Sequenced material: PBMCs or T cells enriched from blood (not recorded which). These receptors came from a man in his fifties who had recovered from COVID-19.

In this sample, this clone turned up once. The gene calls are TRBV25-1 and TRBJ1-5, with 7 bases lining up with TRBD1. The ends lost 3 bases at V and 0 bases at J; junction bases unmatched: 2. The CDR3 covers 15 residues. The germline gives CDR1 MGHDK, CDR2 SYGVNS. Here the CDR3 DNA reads TGTGCCAGCAGTGACGGACAGGTTAGCAATCAGCCCCAGCATTTT. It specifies CASSDGQVSNQPQHF.

CDR3 nucleotide sequence: TGTGCCAGCAGTGAAAGGGGAAGGGCTGAAGCTTTCTTT. Translated, it gives CASSERGRAEAFF. The chain has TRBV25-1 and TRBJ1-1, with D possibly being TRBD1 (5 bases). Looked up from germline, CDR1 is MGHDK and CDR2 is SYGVNS. There are 13 residues in the CDR3. Trimming took 2 bases from V and 6 from J, leaving 10 bases between them.

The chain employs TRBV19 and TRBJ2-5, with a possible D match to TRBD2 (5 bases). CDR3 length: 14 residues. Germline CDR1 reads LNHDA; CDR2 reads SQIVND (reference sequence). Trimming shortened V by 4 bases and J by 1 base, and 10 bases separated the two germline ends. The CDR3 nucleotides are TGTGCCAGTAGTAGGCGGCGGGTCCAAGAGACCCAGTACTTC. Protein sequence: CASSRRRVQETQYF.

As DNA, the CDR3 is TGTGCCTGGACCCTGAGTATGAACACTGAAGCTTTCTTT. Protein product: CAWTLSMNTEAFF. V gene TRBV30 combines with J gene TRBJ1-1; D not resolved. Trimming left V 4 bases short and J 0 bases short, with 9 bases between. CDR1 GTSNPN and CDR2 SVGIG come from the germline V gene (reference sequence). This CDR3 has 13 amino acids.

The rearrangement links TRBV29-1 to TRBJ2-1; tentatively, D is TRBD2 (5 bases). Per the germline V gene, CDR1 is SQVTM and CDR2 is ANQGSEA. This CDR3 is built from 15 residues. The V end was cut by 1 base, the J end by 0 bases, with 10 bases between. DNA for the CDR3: TGCAGCGTTGAAGGGACTTTGAGCTCCTACAATGAGCAGTTCTTC. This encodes CSVEGTLSSYNEQFF.

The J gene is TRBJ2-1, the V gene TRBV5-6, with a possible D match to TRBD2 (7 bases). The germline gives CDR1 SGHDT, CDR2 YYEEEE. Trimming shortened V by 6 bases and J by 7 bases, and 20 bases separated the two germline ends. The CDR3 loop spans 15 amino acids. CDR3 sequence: CASNRRGGTRNEQFF. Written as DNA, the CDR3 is TGTGCCAGCAACCGTAGGGGGGGTACTAGGAATGAGCAGTTCTTC.

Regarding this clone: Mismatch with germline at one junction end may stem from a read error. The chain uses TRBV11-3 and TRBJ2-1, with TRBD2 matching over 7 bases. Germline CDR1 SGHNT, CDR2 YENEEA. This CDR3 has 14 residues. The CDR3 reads CASTLVGGSDEQFF. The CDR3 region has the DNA TGTGCCAGCACCTTAGTAGGCGGGAGCGATGAGCAGTTCTTC.

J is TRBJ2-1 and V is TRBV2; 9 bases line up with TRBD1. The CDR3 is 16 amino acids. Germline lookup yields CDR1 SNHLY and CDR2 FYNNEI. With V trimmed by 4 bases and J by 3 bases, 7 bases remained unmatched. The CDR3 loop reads CASSVTGTGIYNEQFF. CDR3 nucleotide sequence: TGTGCCAGCAGTGTCACCGGGACAGGGATCTACAATGAGCAGTTCTTC.

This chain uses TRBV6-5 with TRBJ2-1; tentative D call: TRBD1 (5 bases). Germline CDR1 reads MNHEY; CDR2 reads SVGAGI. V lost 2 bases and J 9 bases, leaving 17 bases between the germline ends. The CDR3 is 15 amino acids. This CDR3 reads CASSYQGSLSSEQFF. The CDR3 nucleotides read TGTGCCAGCAGTTACCAGGGAAGCTTGAGTAGTGAGCAGTTCTTC.

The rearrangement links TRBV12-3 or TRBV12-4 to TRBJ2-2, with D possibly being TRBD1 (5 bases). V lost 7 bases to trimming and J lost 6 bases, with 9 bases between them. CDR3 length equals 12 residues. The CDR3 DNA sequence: TGTGCCAGCAAAGGGGCGGCCGGGGAGCTGTTTTTT. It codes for CASKGAAGELFF.

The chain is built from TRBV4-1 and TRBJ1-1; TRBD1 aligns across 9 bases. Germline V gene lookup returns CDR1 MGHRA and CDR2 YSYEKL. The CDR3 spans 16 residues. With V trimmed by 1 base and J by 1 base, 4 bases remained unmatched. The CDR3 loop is CASSQARQGGNTEAFF. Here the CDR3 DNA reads TGCGCCAGCAGCCAAGCCCGACAGGGGGGGAACACTGAAGCTTTCTTT.